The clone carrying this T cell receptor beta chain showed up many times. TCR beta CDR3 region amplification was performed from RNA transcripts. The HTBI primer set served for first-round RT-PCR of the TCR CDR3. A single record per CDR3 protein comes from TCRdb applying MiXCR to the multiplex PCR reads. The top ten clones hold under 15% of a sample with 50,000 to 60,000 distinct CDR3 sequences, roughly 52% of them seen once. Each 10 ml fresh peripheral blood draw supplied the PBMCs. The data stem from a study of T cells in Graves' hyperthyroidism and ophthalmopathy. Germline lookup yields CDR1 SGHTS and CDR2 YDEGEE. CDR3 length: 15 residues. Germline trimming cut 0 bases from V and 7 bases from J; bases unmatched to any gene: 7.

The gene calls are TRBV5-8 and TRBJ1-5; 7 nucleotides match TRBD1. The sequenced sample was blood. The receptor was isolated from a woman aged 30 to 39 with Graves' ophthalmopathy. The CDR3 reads CASSLATGPGQPQHF. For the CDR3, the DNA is TGTGCCAGCAGCTTGGCGACAGGGCCAGGGCAGCCCCAGCATTTT.